These 5 T cell receptor beta chains came from one sample sequenced in a study of control samples from healthy donors and cancer patients. Repertoires were generated with immunoSEQ multiplex PCR, while TCRdb's copy carries only in-frame clones and drops some. The sample gives about 99,000 clones, approximately 90% of which show up once; about a fifth is in the top ten. The sequenced sample was PBMCs. The receptors shown here come from a man in his 60s with lung cancer.

This clone was recorded once. The rearrangement uses TRBV5-1 and TRBJ1-1; 11 bases map to TRBD1. The J segment lost 2 bases and the V segment lost 2 bases, leaving 14 bases of the junction unmatched. In germline, CDR1 is SGHRS, CDR2 YFSETQ. This CDR3 is 19 amino acids long. The CDR3 bases are TGCGCCAGCAGCTTCGCATACCGGGACAGGGGGAGGGAAAACACTGAAGCTTTCTTT. Translating gives CASSFAYRDRGRENTEAFF.

The CDR3 DNA reads TGTGCCAGCAGTCTGAAAGGGGGACAGGGGAAGACCCAGTACTTC. Encoded protein: CASSLKGGQGKTQYF. This chain uses TRBV3-1 (or the pseudogene TRBV3-2) with TRBJ2-5, with 10 positions matching TRBD1. Per the germline V gene, CDR1 is LGHDT and CDR2 is YNNKEL (reference sequence). The V gene end was trimmed by 6 bases and the J gene end by 6 bases; junction bases not matched to a gene: 10. This CDR3 region has 15 residues.

This clone was seen once. The chain carries TRBV10-2 and TRBJ2-3; TRBD2 agrees at 9 bases. Germline-derived CDR1 and CDR2 are WSHSY and SAAADI. The CDR3 has 14 amino acids. V lost 7 bases and J lost 4; bases outside the gene matches: 6. Here the CDR3 DNA reads TGCGCCAGCAACAGCGGGGGGATTCCAGATACGCAGTATTTT. This translates into CASNSGGIPDTQYF.

This clone has only a few counts. The chain employs TRBV5-7 and TRBJ1-1; tentatively, D is TRBD1 (5 bases). TRBV5-7 is noted as an ORF with a role that remains uncertain. Between the trimmed V and J ends, which lost 4 bases and 1 base, there was a span of 26 bases. The CDR3 sequence is 19 residues long. The CDR3 here is CASSATRDYLSEKNTEAFF. As DNA, the CDR3 is TGTGCCAGCAGCGCCACCAGGGACTACTTATCCGAAAAGAACACTGAAGCTTTCTTT.

This chain links TRBV5-1 with TRBJ1-1; 10 bases fit TRBD1. Unmatched junction bases numbered 6, after V lost 1 base and J lost 6 bases. Germline loops: CDR1 SGHRS, CDR2 YFSETQ. The CDR3 has 15 residues. CDR3 DNA: TGCGCCAGCAGCTTGCTGGCGGGACAGGGGTCTGAAGCTTTCTTT. It specifies CASSLLAGQGSEAFF. The whole variable domain, filled in from reference TRBV5-1 and TRBJ1-1, reads KAGVTQTPRYLIKTRGQQVTLSCSPISGHRSVSWYQQTPGQGLQFLFEYFSETQRNKGNFPGRFSGRQFSNSRSEMNVSTLELGDSALYLCASSLLAGQGSEAFFGQGTRLTVV.